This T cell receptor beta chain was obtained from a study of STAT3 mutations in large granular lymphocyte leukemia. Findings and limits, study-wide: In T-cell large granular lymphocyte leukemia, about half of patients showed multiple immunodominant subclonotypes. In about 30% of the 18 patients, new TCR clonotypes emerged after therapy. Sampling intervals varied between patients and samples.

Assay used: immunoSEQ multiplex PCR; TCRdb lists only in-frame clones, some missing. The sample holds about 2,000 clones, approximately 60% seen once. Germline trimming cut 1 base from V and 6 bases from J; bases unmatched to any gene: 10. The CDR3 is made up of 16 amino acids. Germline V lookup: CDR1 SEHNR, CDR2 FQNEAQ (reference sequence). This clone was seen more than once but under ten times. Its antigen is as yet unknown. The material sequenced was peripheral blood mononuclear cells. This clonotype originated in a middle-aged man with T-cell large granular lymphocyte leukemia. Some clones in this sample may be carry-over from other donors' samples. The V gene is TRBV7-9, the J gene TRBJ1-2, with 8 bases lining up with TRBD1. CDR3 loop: CASSLGQGTSPDGYTF. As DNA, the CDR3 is TGTGCCAGCAGCTTAGGACAGGGGACATCCCCTGATGGCTACACCTTC.